This entry concerns a single TCR beta chain. These data belong to a study of tumor T cells in aggressive B-cell lymphoma. This CDR3 comprises 16 residues. V gave up 7 bases and J gave up 4 bases, with 22 bases separating them. The germline V gene encodes CDR1 MNHEY and CDR2 SMNVEV (reference sequence). Generated by immunoSEQ multiplex PCR, the TCRdb table keeps only in-frame clones and is missing some. This sample yields around 10,000 clones, of which around nine tenths are seen a single time; roughly 3% belongs to the top ten. The V call is TRBV27, the J call TRBJ1-2, with TRBD1 as a possible D gene (5 bases). The material sequenced was tumor tissue. The receptor comes from an adult with diffuse large B cell lymphoma. The CDR3 DNA is TGTGCCAGCACCCGCGGGACTTCTCTTGGAACCTATGGCTACACCTTC. Encoded protein: CASTRGTSLGTYGYTF.